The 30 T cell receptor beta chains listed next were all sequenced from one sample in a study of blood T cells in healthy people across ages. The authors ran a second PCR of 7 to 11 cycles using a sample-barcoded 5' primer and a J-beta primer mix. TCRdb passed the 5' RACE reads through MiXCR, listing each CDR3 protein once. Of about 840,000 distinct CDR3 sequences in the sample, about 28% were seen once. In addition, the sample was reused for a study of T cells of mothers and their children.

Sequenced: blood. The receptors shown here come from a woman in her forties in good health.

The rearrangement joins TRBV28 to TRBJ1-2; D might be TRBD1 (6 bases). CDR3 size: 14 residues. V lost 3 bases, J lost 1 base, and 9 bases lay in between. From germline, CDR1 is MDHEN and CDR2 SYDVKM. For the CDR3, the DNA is TGTGCCAGCAGTTTTAACAGGGTTAACTATGGCTACACCTTC. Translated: CASSFNRVNYGYTF.

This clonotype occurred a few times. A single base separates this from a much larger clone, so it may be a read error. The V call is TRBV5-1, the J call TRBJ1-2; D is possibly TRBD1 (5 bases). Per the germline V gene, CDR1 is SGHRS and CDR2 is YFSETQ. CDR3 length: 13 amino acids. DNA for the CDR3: TGCGCCAGCAGTGGGACGGATAACTATGGCCACACCTTC. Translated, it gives CASSGTDNYGHTF. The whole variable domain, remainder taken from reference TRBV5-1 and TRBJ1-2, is KAGVTQTPRYLIKTRGQQVTLSCSPISGHRSVSWYQQTPGQGLQFLFEYFSETQRNKGNFPGRFSGRQFSNSRSEMNVSTLELGDSALYLCASSGTDNYGHTFGSGTRLTVV.

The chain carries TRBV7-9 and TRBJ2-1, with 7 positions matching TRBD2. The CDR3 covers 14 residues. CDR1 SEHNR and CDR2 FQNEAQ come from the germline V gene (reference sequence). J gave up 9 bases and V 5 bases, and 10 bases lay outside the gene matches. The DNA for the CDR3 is TGTGCCAGCAGCCCTGGACTAGTTGAGCCTGAGCAGTTCTTC. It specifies CASSPGLVEPEQFF.

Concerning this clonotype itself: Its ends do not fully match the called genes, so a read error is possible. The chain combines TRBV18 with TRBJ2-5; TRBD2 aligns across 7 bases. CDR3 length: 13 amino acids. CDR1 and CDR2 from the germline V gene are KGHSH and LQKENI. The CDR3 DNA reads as TGTACCAGCTCACCATCGGGGGGAGAGACCCAGTACTTC. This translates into CTSSPSGGETQYF.

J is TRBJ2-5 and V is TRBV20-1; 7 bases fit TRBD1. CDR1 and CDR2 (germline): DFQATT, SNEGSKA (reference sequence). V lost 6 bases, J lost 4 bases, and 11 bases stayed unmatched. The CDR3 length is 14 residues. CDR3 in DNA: TGCAGTGCCCGGGGACAGCCTCTCACAGAGACCCAGTACTTC. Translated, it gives CSARGQPLTETQYF.

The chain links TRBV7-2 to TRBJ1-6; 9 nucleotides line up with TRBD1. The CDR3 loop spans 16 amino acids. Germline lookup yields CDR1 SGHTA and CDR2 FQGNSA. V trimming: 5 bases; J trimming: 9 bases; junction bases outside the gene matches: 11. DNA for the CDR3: TGTGCCAGCAGCCCATGGGGTGACAGGGGGGTTTCACCCCTCCACTTT. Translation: CASSPWGDRGVSPLHF.

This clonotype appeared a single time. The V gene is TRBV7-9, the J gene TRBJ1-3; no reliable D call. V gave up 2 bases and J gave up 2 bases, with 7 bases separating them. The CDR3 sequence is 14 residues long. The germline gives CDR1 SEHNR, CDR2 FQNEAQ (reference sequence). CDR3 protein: CASSLSTAGNTIYF. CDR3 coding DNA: TGTGCCAGCAGCTTAAGCACAGCTGGAAACACCATATATTTT.

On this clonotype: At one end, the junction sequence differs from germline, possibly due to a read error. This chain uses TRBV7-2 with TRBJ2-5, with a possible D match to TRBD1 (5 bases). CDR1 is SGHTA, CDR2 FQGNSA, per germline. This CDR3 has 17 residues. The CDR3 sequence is CAGSTYPRGRAEETQYF. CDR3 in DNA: TGTGCCGGCAGTACCTACCCAAGGGGCAGGGCCGAGGAGACCCAGTACTTC.

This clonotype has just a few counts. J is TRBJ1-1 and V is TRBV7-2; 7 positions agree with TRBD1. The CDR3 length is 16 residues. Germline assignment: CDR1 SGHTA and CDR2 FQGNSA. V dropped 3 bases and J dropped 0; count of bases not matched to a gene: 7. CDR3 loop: CASSFTGAGMNTEAFF. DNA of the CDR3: TGTGCCAGCAGCTTCACAGGGGCTGGGATGAACACTGAAGCTTTCTTT.

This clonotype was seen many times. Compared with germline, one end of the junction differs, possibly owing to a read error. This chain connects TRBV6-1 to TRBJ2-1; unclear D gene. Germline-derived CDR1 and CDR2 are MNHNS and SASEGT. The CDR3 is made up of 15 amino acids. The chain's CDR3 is CASTRAPTSYNELFF. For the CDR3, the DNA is TGTGCCAGCACTCGAGCTCCCACCTCCTACAATGAGCTGTTCTTC.

Written as DNA, the CDR3 is TGCGCCAGCAGCTTGGATCCAGGGGAGGCGCAATTTCGTGAGCAGTTCTTC. It codes for CASSLDPGEAQFREQFF. The rearrangement joins TRBV5-1 to TRBJ2-1; perhaps D is TRBD1 or TRBD2 (6 bases each). The CDR3 runs to 17 residues. Deletions cut 0 bases from V and 9 bases from J, with 22 bases between. Per the germline V gene, CDR1 is SGHRS and CDR2 is YFSETQ. The full variable domain, its missing parts supplied by reference TRBV5-1 and TRBJ2-1, is KAGVTQTPRYLIKTRGQQVTLSCSPISGHRSVSWYQQTPGQGLQFLFEYFSETQRNKGNFPGRFSGRQFSNSRSEMNVSTLELGDSALYLCASSLDPGEAQFREQFFGPGTRLTVL.

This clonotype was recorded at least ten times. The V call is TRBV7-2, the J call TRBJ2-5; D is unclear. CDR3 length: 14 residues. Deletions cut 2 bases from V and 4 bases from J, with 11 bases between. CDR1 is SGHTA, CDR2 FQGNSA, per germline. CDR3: CASSLTSVRETQYF. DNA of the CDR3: TGTGCCAGCAGCTTAACAAGCGTTCGAGAGACCCAGTACTTC. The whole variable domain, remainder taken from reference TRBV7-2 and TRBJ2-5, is GAGVSQSPSNKVTEKGKDVELRCDPISGHTALYWYRQSLGQGLEFLIYFQGNSAPDKSGLPSDRFSAERTGGSVSTLTIQRTQQEDSAVYLCASSLTSVRETQYFGPGTRLLVL.

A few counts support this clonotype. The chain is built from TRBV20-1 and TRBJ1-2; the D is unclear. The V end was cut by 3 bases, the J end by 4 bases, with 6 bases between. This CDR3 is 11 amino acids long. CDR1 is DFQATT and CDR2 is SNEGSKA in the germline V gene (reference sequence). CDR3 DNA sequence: TGCAGTGCTAGTCGGCCCTATGGCTACACCTTC. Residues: CSASRPYGYTF.

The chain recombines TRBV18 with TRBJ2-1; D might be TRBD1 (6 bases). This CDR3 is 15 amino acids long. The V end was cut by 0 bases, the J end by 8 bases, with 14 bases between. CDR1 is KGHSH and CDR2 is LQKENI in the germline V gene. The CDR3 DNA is TGTGCCAGCTCACCACCGATGGGGGCCGGGGATGAGCAGTTCTTC. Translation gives CASSPPMGAGDEQFF.

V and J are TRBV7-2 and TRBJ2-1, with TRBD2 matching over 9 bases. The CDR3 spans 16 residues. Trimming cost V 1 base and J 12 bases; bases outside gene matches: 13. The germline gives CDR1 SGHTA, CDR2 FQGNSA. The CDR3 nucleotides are TGTGCCAGCAGCTTAGGTGGCGGGAGGGTCCGGGAGGGGCAGTTCTTC. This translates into CASSLGGGRVREGQFF. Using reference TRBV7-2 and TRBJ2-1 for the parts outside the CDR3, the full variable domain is GAGVSQSPSNKVTEKGKDVELRCDPISGHTALYWYRQSLGQGLEFLIYFQGNSAPDKSGLPSDRFSAERTGGSVSTLTIQRTQQEDSAVYLCASSLGGGRVREGQFFGPGTRLTVL.

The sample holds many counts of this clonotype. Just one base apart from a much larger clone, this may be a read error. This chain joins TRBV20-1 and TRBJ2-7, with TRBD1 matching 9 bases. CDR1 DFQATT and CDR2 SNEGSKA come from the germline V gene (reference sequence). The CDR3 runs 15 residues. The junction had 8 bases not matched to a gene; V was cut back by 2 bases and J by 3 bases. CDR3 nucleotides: TGCAGTGCTAGACCTTGGACAGGGGATCTCTACGAGCAGTACTTC. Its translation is CSARPWTGDLYEQYF.

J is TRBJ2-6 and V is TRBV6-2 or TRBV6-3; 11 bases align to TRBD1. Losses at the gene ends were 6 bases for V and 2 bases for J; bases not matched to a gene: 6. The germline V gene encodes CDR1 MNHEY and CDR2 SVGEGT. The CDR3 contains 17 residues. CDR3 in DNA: TGTGCCAGCAGCCCGGGACAGGGGGGACCTGGGGCCAACGTCCTGACTTTC. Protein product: CASSPGQGGPGANVLTF.

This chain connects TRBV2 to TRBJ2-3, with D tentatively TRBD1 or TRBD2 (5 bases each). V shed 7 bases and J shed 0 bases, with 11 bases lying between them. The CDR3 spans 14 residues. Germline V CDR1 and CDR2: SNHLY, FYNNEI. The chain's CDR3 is CASNPGPSTDTQYF. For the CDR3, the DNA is TGTGCCAGCAACCCGGGACCGAGCACAGATACGCAGTATTTT.

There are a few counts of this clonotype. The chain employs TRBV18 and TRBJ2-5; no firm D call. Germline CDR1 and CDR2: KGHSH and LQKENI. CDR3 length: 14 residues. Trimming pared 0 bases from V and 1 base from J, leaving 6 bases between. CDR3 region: CASSPPSVQETQYF. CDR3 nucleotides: TGTGCCAGCTCACCACCTTCGGTCCAAGAGACCCAGTACTTC.

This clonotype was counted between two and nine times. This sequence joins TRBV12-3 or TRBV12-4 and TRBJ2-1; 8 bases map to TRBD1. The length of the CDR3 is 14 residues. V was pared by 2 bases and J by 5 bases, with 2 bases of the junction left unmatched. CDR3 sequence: CASSLQGANNEQFF. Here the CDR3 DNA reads TGTGCCAGCAGTTTACAGGGGGCGAACAATGAGCAGTTCTTC.

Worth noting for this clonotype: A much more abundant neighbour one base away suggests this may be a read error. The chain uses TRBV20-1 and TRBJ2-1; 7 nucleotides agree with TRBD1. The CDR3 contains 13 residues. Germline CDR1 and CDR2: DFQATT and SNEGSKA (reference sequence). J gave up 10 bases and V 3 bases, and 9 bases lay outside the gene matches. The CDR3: CSASWTGLDEQFF. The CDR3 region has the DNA TGCAGTGCTAGTTGGACAGGCCTCGACGAGCAGTTCTTC.

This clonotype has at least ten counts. CDR3 sequence: CASSPSRPGEKLFF. CDR3 nucleotide sequence: TGCGCCAGCAGCCCAAGTAGGCCTGGTGAAAAACTGTTTTTT. The chain links TRBV5-1 to TRBJ1-4; D call uncertain. Deletions cut 4 bases from V and 7 bases from J, with 14 bases between. Germline CDR1 is SGHRS and CDR2 is YFSETQ. This CDR3 comprises 14 residues.

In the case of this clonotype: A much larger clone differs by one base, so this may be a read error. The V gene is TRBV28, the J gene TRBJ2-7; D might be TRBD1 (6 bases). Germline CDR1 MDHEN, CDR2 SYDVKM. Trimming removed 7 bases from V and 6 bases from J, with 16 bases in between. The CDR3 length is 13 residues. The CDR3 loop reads CASTPGTRCEQYF. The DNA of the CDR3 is TGTGCCAGCACCCCCGGGACACGCTGCGAGCAGTACTTC.

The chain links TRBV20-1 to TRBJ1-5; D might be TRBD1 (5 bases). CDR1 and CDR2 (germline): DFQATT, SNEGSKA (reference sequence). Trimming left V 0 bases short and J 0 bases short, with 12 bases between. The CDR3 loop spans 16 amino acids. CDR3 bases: TGCAGTGCTAGAGATCGGGGGTCCTATAGCAATCAGCCCCAGCATTTT. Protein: CSARDRGSYSNQPQHF.

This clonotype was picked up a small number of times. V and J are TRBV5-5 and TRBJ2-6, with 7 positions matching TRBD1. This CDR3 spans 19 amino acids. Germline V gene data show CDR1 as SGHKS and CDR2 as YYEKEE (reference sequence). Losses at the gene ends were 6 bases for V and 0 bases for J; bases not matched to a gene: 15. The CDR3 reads CASTFLGGPPGSGANVLTF. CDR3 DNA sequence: TGTGCCAGCACCTTCCTAGGGGGCCCGCCGGGCTCTGGGGCCAACGTCCTGACTTTC.

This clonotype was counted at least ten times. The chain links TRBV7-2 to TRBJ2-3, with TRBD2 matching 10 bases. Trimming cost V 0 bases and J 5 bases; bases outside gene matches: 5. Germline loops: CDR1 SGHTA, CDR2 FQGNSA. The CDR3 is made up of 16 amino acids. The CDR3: CASSLAGLAVGDTQYF. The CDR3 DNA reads TGTGCCAGCAGCTTAGCCGGACTAGCGGTGGGAGATACGCAGTATTTT. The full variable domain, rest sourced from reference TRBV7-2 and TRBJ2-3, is GAGVSQSPSNKVTEKGKDVELRCDPISGHTALYWYRQSLGQGLEFLIYFQGNSAPDKSGLPSDRFSAERTGGSVSTLTIQRTQQEDSAVYLCASSLAGLAVGDTQYFGPGTRLTVL.

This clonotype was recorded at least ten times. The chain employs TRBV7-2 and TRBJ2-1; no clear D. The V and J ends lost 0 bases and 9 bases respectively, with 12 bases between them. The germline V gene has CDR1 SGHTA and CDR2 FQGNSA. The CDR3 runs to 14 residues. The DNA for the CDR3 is TGTGCCAGCAGCTTAGCGCGTCACTCTGGTGAGCAGTTCTTC. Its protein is CASSLARHSGEQFF.

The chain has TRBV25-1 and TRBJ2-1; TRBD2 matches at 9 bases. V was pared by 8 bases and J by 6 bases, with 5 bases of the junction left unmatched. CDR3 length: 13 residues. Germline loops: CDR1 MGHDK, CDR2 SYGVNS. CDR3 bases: TGTGCCAGCGGGCTAGCGGGGTCCAATGAGCAGTTCTTC. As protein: CASGLAGSNEQFF. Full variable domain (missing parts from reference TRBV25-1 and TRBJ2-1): EADIYQTPRYLVIGTGKKITLECSQTMGHDKMYWYQQDPGMELHLIHYSYGVNSTEKGDLSSESTVSRIRTEHFPLTLESARPSHTSQYLCASGLAGSNEQFFGPGTRLTVL.

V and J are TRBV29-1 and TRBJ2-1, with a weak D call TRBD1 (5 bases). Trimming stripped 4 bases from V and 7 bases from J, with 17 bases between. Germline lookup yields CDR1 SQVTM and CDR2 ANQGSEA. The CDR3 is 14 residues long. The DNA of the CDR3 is TGCAGCGTTGGTCGACAGCCAAGACGGAATGAGCAGTTCTTC. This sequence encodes CSVGRQPRRNEQFF.

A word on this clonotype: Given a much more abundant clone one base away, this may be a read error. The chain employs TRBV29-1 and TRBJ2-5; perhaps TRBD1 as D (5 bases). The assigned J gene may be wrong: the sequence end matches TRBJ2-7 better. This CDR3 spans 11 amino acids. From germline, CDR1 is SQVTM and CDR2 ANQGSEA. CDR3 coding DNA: TGCAGCGCCCAGGTCAGGGACGAGCAGTACTTC. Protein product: CSAQVRDEQYF.